This T cell receptor (beta chain) was recorded in a study of T cell changes during pregnancy in multiple sclerosis. The V gene's germline CDR1 is SNHLY and CDR2 FYNNEI. This CDR3 has 18 residues. V trimming: 6 bases; J trimming: 1 base; junction bases outside the gene matches: 16. Profiled with immunoSEQ multiplex PCR; TCRdb holds only in-frame clones, not every one. This table holds around 80,000 clones, about 90% found once. The source material was peripheral blood, sampled before pregnancy. The source of this sequence is a female donor with multiple sclerosis, enrolled in a pregnancy study. The chain recombines TRBV2 with TRBJ2-3; 7 bases line up with TRBD2. CDR3 sequence: CASRWNTSDHLRTDTQYF. The CDR3 DNA is TGTGCCAGCAGGTGGAATACTAGCGACCACCTCCGCACAGATACGCAGTATTTT.